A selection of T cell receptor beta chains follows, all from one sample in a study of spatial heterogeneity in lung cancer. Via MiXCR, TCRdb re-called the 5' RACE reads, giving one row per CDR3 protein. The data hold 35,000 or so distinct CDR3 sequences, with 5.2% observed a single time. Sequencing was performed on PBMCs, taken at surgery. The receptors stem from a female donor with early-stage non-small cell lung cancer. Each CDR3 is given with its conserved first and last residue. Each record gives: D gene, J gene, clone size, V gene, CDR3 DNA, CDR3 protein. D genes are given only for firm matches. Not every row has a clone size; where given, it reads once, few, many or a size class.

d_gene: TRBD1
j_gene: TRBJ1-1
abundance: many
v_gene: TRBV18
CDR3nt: TGTGCCAGCTCACCGGGACAGATTGAAGCTTTCTTT
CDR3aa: CASSPGQIEAFF

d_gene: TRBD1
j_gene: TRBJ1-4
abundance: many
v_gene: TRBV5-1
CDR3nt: TGCGCCAGCAGCATCGGACAGGGTAGTGCAACTAATGAAAAACTGTTTTTT
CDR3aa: CASSIGQGSATNEKLFF

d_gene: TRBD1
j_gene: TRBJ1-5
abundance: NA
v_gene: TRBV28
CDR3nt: TGTGCCAGCAGTTTCCGAGGGGGCGGATTAGATCAGCCCCAGCATTTT
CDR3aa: CASSFRGGGLDQPQHF

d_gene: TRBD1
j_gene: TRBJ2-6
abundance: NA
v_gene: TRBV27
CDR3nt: TGTGCCAGCAGTCCGGGACAGTCTGGGGCCAACGTCCTGACTTTC
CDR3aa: CASSPGQSGANVLTF

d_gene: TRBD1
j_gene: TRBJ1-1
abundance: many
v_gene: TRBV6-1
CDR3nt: TGTGCCAGCAGTCGGGACAGGGTGAACACTGAAGCTTTCTTT
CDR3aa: CASSRDRVNTEAFF

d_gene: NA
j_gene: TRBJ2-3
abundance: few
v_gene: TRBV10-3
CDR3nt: TGTGCCATCAGTGAAGGGATCTTGGCAGGGTCAGATACGCAGTATTTT
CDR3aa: CAISEGILAGSDTQYF

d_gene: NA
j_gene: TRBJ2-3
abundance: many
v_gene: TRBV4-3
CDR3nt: TGCGCCAGCAGCCTTGATCGGACATTCACAGATACGCAGTATTTT
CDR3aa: CASSLDRTFTDTQYF

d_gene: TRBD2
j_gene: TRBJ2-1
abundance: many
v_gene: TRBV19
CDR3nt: TGTGCCAGTACCCCACGACTAGCGGGGGTAAGAGGTGAGCAGTTCTTC
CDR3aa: CASTPRLAGVRGEQFF

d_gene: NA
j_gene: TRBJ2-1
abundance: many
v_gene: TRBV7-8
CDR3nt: TGTGCCAGCAGCTTAGTGTGGCGGGGGCCCTACAATGAGCAGTTCTTC
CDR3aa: CASSLVWRGPYNEQFF

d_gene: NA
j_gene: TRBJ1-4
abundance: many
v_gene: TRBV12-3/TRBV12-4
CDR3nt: TGTGCCAGCTCTCGGACCCAGCGTAATGAAAAACTGTTTTTT
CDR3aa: CASSRTQRNEKLFF

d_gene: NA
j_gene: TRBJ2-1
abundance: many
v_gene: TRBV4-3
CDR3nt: TGCGCCAGCAGCCCTTCGCAGCAGTTCTTC
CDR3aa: CASSPSQQFF

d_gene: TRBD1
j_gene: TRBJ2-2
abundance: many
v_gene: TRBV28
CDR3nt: TGTGCCAGCAGTTCCCCATGGACAGGGATCGCCGGGGAGCTGTTTTTT
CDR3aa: CASSSPWTGIAGELFF

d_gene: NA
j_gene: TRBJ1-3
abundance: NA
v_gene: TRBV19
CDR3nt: TGTGCCAGTAGCTTTCCAGATTTCTCTGGAAACACCATATATTTT
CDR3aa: CASSFPDFSGNTIYF

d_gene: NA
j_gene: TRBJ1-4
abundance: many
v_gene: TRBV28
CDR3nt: TGTGCCAGCAGCACAAGCGCGGCTGAAAAACTGTTTTTT
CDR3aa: CASSTSAAEKLFF

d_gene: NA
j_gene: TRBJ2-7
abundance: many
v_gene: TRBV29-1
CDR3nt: TGCAGCGTTGGCCCACAGGGTACCGAGCAGTACTTC
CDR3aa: CSVGPQGTEQYF

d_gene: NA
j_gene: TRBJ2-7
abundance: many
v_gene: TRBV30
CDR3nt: TGTGCCTGGATGTGGGGAGGTGGCTACGAGCAGTACTTC
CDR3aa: CAWMWGGGYEQYF

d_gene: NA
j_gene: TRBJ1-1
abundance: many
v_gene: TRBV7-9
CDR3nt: TGTGCCAGCAGCCCCCGAAACAGGGTTTACACTGAAGCTTTCTTT
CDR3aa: CASSPRNRVYTEAFF

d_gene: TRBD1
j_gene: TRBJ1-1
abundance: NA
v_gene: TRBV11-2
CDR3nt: TGTGCCAGCAGCTACGGACAGGGGCCGTTGAACACTGAAGCTTTCTTT
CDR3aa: CASSYGQGPLNTEAFF

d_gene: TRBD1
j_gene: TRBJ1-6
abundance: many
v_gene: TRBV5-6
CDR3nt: TGTGCCAGCAGCGTGACAGGGGGAGGCTCCTATAATTCACCCCTCCACTTT
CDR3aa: CASSVTGGGSYNSPLHF

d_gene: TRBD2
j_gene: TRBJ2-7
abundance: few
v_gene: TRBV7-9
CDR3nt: TGTGCCAGCGCAGCTCGGCGGGAGGCAGGATTGGGGACGGAGCAGTACTTC
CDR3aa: CASAARREAGLGTEQYF

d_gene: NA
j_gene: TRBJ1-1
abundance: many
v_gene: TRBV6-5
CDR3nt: TGTGCCAGCAGCCTGACGGTGAACACTGAAGCTTTCTTT
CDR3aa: CASSLTVNTEAFF

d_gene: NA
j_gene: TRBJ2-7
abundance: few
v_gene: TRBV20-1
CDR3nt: TGCAGTGCTGCCCGGTGGAGCGTGGACGAGCAGTACTTC
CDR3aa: CSAARWSVDEQYF

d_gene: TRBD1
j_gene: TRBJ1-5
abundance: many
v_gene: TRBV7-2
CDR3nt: TGTGCCAGCAGCTTGCAACAGGGGGCCAATCAGCCCCAGCATTTT
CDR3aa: CASSLQQGANQPQHF

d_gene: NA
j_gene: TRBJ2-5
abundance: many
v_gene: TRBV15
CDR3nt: TGTGCCACCAGCAGGGGGACCAGTGCAGAGACCCAGTACTTC
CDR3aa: CATSRGTSAETQYF

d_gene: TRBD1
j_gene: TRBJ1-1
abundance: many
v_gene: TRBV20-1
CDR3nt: TGCAGTGCTCAGGACAGGGGGCGTGGGGGAAACACTGAAGCTTTCTTT
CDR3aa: CSAQDRGRGGNTEAFF

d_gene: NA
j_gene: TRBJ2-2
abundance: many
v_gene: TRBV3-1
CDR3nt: TGTGCCAGCGAACGCGGTGCGAACACCGGGGAGCTGTTTTTT
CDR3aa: CASERGANTGELFF

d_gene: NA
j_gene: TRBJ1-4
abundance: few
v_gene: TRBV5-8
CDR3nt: TGTGCCAGCAGCCCGGGGTGGCTTGAGGGGGAAAAACTGTTTTTT
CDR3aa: CASSPGWLEGEKLFF

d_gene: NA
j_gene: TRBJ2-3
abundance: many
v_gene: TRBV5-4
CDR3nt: TGTGCCAGCAGCCAAGTCTCCGGACGGAGCACAGATACGCAGTATTTT
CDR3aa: CASSQVSGRSTDTQYF

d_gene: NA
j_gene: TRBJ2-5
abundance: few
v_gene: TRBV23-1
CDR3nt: TGCGCCAGCACCCGACGAAGCGGCGGGGAGACCCAGTACTTC
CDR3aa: CASTRRSGGETQYF

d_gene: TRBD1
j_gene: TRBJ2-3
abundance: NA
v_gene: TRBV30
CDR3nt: TGTGCCTGGAAAGGGGGCTTCCCAGATACGCAGTATTTT
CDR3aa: CAWKGGFPDTQYF

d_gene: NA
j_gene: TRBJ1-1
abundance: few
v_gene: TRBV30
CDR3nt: TGTGCCTGGAGTGTACTGACGACAGGGAACACTGAAGCTTTCTTT
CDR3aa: CAWSVLTTGNTEAFF

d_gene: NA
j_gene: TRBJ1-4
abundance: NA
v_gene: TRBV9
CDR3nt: TGTGCCAGCAGCGTAGGAGGGGCGAGTTACGAAAAACTGTTTTTT
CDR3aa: CASSVGGASYEKLFF

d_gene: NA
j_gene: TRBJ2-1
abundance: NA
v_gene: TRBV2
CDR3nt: TGTGCCAGCAGCGGACAGTTGAGTGACAATGAGCAGTTCTTC
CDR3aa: CASSGQLSDNEQFF

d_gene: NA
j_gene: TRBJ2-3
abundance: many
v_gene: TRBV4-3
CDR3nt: TGCGCCAGCAGCCAAGATAAGGGGGCGGGAGGCCGTTTGGGGATTAGCACAGATACGCAGTATTTT
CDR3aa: CASSQDKGAGGRLGISTDTQYF

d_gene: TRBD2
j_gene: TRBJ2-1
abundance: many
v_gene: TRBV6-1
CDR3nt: TGTGCCAGCAGTGCTAGCGGGAGACTCAACGAGCAGTTCTTC
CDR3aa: CASSASGRLNEQFF

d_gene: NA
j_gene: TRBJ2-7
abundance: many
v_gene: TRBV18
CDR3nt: TGTGCCAGCTCACCAGGGCGCTCCTACGAGCAGTACTTC
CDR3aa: CASSPGRSYEQYF

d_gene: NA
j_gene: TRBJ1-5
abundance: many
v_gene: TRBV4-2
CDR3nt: TGTGCCAGCAGCCAAGGTTGGGCCGATAGCAATCAGCCCCAGCATTTT
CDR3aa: CASSQGWADSNQPQHF

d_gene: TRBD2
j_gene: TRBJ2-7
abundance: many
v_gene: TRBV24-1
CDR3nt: TGTGCCACCAGTGATGGGGGACTAGCGGGAAGGAACTTC
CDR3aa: CATSDGGLAGRNF

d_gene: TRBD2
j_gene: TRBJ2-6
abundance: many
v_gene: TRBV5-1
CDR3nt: TGCGCCAGCAGCCCTCCCCCGGGACTAGCTTCTGGGGCCAACGTCCTGACTTTC
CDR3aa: CASSPPPGLASGANVLTF

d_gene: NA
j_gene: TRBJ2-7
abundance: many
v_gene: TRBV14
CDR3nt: TGTGCCAGCAGCCACAGTATCTCCTACGAGCAGTACTTC
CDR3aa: CASSHSISYEQYF

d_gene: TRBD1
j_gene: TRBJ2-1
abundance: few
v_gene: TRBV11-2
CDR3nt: TGTGCCAGCAGCTTAGCTTTCAGGGGGCAGTACAATGAGCAGTTCTTC
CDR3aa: CASSLAFRGQYNEQFF

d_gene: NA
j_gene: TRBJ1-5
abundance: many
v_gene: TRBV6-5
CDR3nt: TGTGCCAGCAGCACCGGGTCCAGGAGGCCCCAGCATTTT
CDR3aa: CASSTGSRRPQHF

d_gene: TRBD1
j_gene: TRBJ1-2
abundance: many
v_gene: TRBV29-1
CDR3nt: TGCAGCGTTGTAGGGGACAGTCCCTCTGGCTACACCTTC
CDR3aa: CSVVGDSPSGYTF

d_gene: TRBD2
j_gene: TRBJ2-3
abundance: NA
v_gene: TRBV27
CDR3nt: TGTGCCAGCAGTTCCCTGGGACTAGCGGGAGGGTATACGCAGTATTTT
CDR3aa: CASSSLGLAGGYTQYF

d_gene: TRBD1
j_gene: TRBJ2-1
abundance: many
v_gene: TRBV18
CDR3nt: TGTGCCAGCTCACCCGACAGGGGGCATGAGCAGTTCTTC
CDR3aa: CASSPDRGHEQFF

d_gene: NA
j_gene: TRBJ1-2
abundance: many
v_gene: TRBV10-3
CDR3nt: TGTGCCATCAGACCCGGGACCCTGGCTAACTATGGCTACACCTTC
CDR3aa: CAIRPGTLANYGYTF

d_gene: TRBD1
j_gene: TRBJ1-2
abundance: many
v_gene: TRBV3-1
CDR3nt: TGTGCCAGCAGCCAAGGGGGACAGTGGATGGTTGGCTACACCTTC
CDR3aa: CASSQGGQWMVGYTF

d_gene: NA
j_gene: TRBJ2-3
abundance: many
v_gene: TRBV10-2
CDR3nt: TGCGCCAGCGTACCCGGAGGCACAGATACGCAGTATTTT
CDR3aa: CASVPGGTDTQYF

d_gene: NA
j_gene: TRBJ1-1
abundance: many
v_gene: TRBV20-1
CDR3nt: TGCAGTGCCCCCAGTCCGGGGAACACTGAAGCTTTCTTT
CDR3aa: CSAPSPGNTEAFF

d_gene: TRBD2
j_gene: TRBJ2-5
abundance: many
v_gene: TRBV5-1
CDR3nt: TGCGCCAGCAGCTTGAATGGACTAGCGGGGGTTCAAGAGACCCAGTACTTC
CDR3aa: CASSLNGLAGVQETQYF

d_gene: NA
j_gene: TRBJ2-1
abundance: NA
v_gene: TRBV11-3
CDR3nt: TGTGCCAGCAGCTTAGATCTAACGAACAATGAGCAGTTCTTC
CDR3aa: CASSLDLTNNEQFF

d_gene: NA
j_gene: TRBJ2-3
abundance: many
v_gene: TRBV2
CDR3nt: TGTGCCAGCAGTGTAACGGGCACAGATACGCAGTATTTT
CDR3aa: CASSVTGTDTQYF

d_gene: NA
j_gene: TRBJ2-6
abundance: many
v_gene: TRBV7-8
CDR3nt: TGTGCCAGCAGCATCAAGGGGCGTGAGCGCAGCTCTGGGGCCAACGTCCTGACTTTC
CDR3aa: CASSIKGRERSSGANVLTF

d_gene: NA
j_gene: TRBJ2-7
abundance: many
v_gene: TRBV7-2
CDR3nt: TGTGCCAGCAGCTTAGGGTTCCGCGACGAGCAGTACTTC
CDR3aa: CASSLGFRDEQYF

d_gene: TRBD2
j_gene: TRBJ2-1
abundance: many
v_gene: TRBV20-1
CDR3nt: TGCAGTGCTAGAAGACTACGGTCAGCGGGAGTTATCCAGTTCTTC
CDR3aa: CSARRLRSAGVIQFF